Listed below are T cell receptor beta chains from one sample, sequenced in a study of CD8 T cells in ankylosing spondylitis. From the 5' RACE reads, TCRdb called clonotypes with MiXCR, one entry per CDR3 protein. The sample includes 250,000 or so distinct CDR3 sequences, under 20% of them seen just once. Sequencing was carried out using blood, either unsorted or a sorted T cell fraction (not recorded which). The receptor source for this set is a male donor with ankylosing spondylitis or in good health (not recorded which). Each CDR3 is given with its conserved first and last residue. A D gene is named only where the DNA matches it firmly. Only part of the rows carry a size: once, few, many, or a class if the clone is expanded.

j_gene,v_gene,len,d_gene,abundance,CDR3nt,CDR3aa
TRBJ2-1,TRBV7-6,17,-,-,TGTGCCAGCAGCGAAGATTGGACATCTACCCTTGGAAATGAGCAGTTCTTC,CASSEDWTSTLGNEQFF
TRBJ2-7,TRBV27,13,-,few,TGTGCCAGCAGTTTATCGTCTGGTGACGAGCAGTACTTC,CASSLSSGDEQYF
TRBJ2-1,TRBV24-1,21,TRBD2,few,TGTGCCACCAGTGATCAGACATCCGGGACTAGCGGGAGATTTAGCTCAAATGAGCAGTTCTTC,CATSDQTSGTSGRFSSNEQFF
TRBJ2-7,TRBV7-8,17,-,-,TGTGCCAGCAGCACACACCTGGACTACCCTCACTCCTACGAGCAGTACTTC,CASSTHLDYPHSYEQYF
TRBJ2-1,TRBV27,14,-,many,TGTGCCAGCAGTTTACAGGGCTCCTACAATGAGCAGTTCTTC,CASSLQGSYNEQFF
TRBJ1-1,TRBV7-9,15,-,few,TGTGCCAGCAGCTTAGCTCAGGTTGGGGGGACTGAAGCTTTCTTT,CASSLAQVGGTEAFF
TRBJ2-7,TRBV4-2,17,TRBD2,many,TGTGCCAGCAGCCATTTCAAATTGGGAGGGATGGACTACGAGCAGTACTTC,CASSHFKLGGMDYEQYF
TRBJ1-1,TRBV27,13,-,few,TGTGCCAGCAGTATAACGAGGGGGACTGAAGCTTTCTTT,CASSITRGTEAFF
TRBJ2-3,TRBV9,14,-,-,TGTGCCAGCAGCGTATTAGGGGGTGCAGATACGCAGTATTTT,CASSVLGGADTQYF
TRBJ2-2,TRBV7-7,16,-,few,TGTGCTAGCAGCCCTAGGGGCGGGGCAGAGACCGGGGAGCTGTTTTTT,CASSPRGGAETGELFF
TRBJ2-3,TRBV12-3/TRBV12-4,17,TRBD2,few,TGTGCCAGCAGCCACCCCATTAGCGGGAGGGGCACAGATACGCAGTATTTT,CASSHPISGRGTDTQYF
TRBJ2-1,TRBV12-3/TRBV12-4,12,-,-,TGTGCCAGCAGTTTCGTAGAGCCTGAGCAGTTCTTC,CASSFVEPEQFF
TRBJ1-5,TRBV10-3,15,TRBD1,-,TGTGCCACCAACCCGGGACAGGGGCCTGGGGAGCCCCAGCATTTT,CATNPGQGPGEPQHF
TRBJ2-3,TRBV7-9,14,TRBD2,-,TGTGCCAGCAGCTTCGAGGGAGGGGTAGATACGCAGTATTTT,CASSFEGGVDTQYF
TRBJ2-1,TRBV5-1,13,-,-,TGCGCCAGCAGCTTGGCTGGGACCAATGAGCAGTTCTTC,CASSLAGTNEQFF
TRBJ2-3,TRBV4-1,16,TRBD2,many,TGCGCCAGCAGTGTACTAGCGGGAGGAAGGTCTGATACGCAGTATTTT,CASSVLAGGRSDTQYF
TRBJ2-3,TRBV3-1,19,-,few,TGTGCCAGCAGCCAAGATCGGCCGTCCAGCGGGCTAAGCACAGATACGCAGTATTTT,CASSQDRPSSGLSTDTQYF
TRBJ2-2,TRBV12-3/TRBV12-4,14,TRBD1,few,TGTGCCAGCAGTCCGCAGGGGGCTACCGGGGAGCTGTTTTTT,CASSPQGATGELFF
TRBJ2-1,TRBV5-1,15,TRBD1,few,TGCGCCAGCAGTACGGGACAGGGGAGAAACAATGAGCAGTTCTTC,CASSTGQGRNNEQFF
TRBJ2-3,TRBV9,16,-,-,TGTGCCAGCAGCGTAGGCCAGTTCCCCGGGACAGATACGCAGTATTTT,CASSVGQFPGTDTQYF
TRBJ2-5,TRBV29-1,15,TRBD2,-,TGCAGCGTAGCCGGGACTAGCGGGAGTGCAGAGACCCAGTACTTC,CSVAGTSGSAETQYF
TRBJ2-5,TRBV3-1,17,TRBD2,few,TGTGCCACCAGCCCACCAACGGGACTAGCGGGAGTAGAGACCCAGTACTTC,CATSPPTGLAGVETQYF
TRBJ2-1,TRBV5-5,17,TRBD1,-,TGTGCCAGCAACCCCCGACAGGGATCAAGCTCCTACAATGAGCAGTTCTTC,CASNPRQGSSSYNEQFF
TRBJ2-7,TRBV4-1,14,-,many,TGCGCCAGCAGCCAGACGTGGGGGCTCTACGAGCAGTACTTC,CASSQTWGLYEQYF
TRBJ2-1,TRBV4-1,16,-,many,TGCGCCAGCAGCCAAGATAAGGGTCCGAACTACAATGAGCAGTTCTTC,CASSQDKGPNYNEQFF
TRBJ2-1,TRBV2,11,-,many,TGTGCCAGCAGTGAATTGAGGGGGGAGTTCTTC,CASSELRGEFF
TRBJ1-4,TRBV27,14,-,-,TGTGCCAGCAGTTTAGGGGGGGTCAACGAAAAACTGTTTTTT,CASSLGGVNEKLFF
TRBJ2-1,TRBV5-6,16,TRBD1,-,TGTGCCAGCAGCTTGGGGGACAGGGCGTCCTACAATGAGCAGTTCTTC,CASSLGDRASYNEQFF
TRBJ2-3,TRBV4-1,16,-,few,TGCGCCAGCAGCCATCCTGTGTTAGGTACCACAGATACGCAGTATTTT,CASSHPVLGTTDTQYF
TRBJ2-3,TRBV29-1,8,TRBD2,-,TGCAGCGGGCCGGGACTAGCTTTT,CSGPGLAF
TRBJ2-1,TRBV29-1,15,TRBD2,many,TGCAGCGTTGACCTCGGTGGGCTAGCGGGAGGTCCGCAGTTCTTC,CSVDLGGLAGGPQFF
TRBJ2-2,TRBV29-1,14,-,-,TGCAGCGTTGTCGGCAATTCGAACACCGGGGAGCTGTTTTTT,CSVVGNSNTGELFF
TRBJ1-6,TRBV5-5,18,-,-,TGTGCCAGCAGCTCGGGTAGGGGCCCGAGCTCCTATAATTCACCCCTCCACTTT,CASSSGRGPSSYNSPLHF
TRBJ2-3,TRBV6-1,13,TRBD1,few,TGTGCCAGCACCACAGGGGGCACAGATACGCAGTATTTT,CASTTGGTDTQYF
TRBJ2-1,TRBV24-1,19,TRBD2,-,TGTGCCACCAGTGGGCCGGGACTAGCGGGAGTGGGATTCGGCAATGAGCAGTTCTTC,CATSGPGLAGVGFGNEQFF
TRBJ2-4,TRBV3-1,13,-,few,TGTGCCAGCAGCCTAAAAGGGTTGGACATTCAGTACTTC,CASSLKGLDIQYF
TRBJ2-2,TRBV12-3/TRBV12-4,14,-,-,TGTGCCAGCAGTTTAGGGGGGAACACCGGGGAGCTGTTTTTT,CASSLGGNTGELFF
TRBJ2-3,TRBV12-3/TRBV12-4,16,-,-,TGTGCCAGCAGCCCCCCAGCGGTCGCTAGCACAGATACGCAGTATTTT,CASSPPAVASTDTQYF
TRBJ2-7,TRBV28,12,-,-,TGTGCCAGCAATGACAGAATATACGAGCAGTACTTC,CASNDRIYEQYF
TRBJ2-4,TRBV6-5,15,-,-,TGTGCCAGCAGTTCCCGGGCAGACGGCAAAAACATTCAGTACTTC,CASSSRADGKNIQYF
TRBJ2-5,TRBV20-1,14,-,few,TGCAGTGCTAGAGGCGTGGGTTCACAAGAGACCCAGTACTTC,CSARGVGSQETQYF
TRBJ2-7,TRBV4-3,15,-,-,TGCGCCAGCAGCCAAGAATCACCCGGACTGGGGGAGCAGTACTTC,CASSQESPGLGEQYF
TRBJ2-7,TRBV9,15,TRBD2,-,TGTGCCAGCAGCCCCGGGGGGGCGGGATTGTACGAGCAGTACTTC,CASSPGGAGLYEQYF
TRBJ2-7,TRBV12-5,12,-,few,TGTGCTAGTGGTTTGGGCAACTACGAGCAGTACTTC,CASGLGNYEQYF